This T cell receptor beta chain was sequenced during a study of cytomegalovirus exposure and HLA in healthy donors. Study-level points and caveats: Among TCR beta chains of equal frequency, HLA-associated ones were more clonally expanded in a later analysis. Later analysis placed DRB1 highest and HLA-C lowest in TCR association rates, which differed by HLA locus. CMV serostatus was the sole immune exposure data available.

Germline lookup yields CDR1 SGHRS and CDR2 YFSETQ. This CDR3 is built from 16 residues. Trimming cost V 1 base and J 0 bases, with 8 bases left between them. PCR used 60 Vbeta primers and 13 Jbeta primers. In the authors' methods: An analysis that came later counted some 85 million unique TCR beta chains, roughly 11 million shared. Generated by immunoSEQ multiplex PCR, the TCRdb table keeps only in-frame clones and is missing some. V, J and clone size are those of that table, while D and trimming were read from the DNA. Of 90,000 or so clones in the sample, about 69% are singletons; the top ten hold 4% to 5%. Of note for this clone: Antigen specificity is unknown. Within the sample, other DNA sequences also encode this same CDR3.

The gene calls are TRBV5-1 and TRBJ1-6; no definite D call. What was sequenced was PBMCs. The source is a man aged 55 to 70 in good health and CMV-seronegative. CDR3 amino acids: CASSLRSDSYNSPLHF. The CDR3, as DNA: TGCGCCAGCAGCTTGCGGTCCGACTCCTATAATTCACCCCTCCACTTT.